This passage covers 25 T cell receptor beta chains from one sample sequenced in a study of human T cells and chemical hapten exposure. The study used a library that attached unique molecular identifiers to individual cDNA molecules. MiXCR, run by TCRdb on the reads, gives a single entry per CDR3 protein. The top ten clones hold 12% to 15% of a sample with around 250 distinct CDR3 sequences, approximately 54% of them seen once. Unfractionated whole blood was the source of the extracted total RNA. The sequenced material came from whole blood. The origin of the receptors is a human donor who had alopecia or was a healthy volunteer (not recorded which). Some clones in this sample may be carry-over from other donors' samples. This table probably holds off-target reads from a library built for another chain.

The genes are TRBV10-3 and TRBJ2-3, with D unclear. V lost 8 bases to trimming and J lost 2 bases, with 8 bases between them. CDR1 ENHRY and CDR2 SYGVKD come from the germline V gene. This CDR3 spans 12 amino acids. CDR3 sequence (DNA): TGTGCCATCGGTGGAGCCACAGATACGCAGTATTTT. Its translation: CAIGGATDTQYF.

This sequence joins TRBV28 and TRBJ2-2, with D perhaps TRBD2 (5 bases). V lost 4 bases to trimming and J lost 5 bases, with 11 bases between them. Germline CDR1 and CDR2: MDHEN and SYDVKM. The CDR3 contains 14 residues. This CDR3 is CASSSAGGTGELFF. CDR3 coding DNA: TGTGCCAGCAGTTCTGCGGGCGGGACCGGGGAGCTGTTTTTT.

The gene calls are TRBV5-1 and TRBJ2-7; no reliable D call. Germline V gene lookup returns CDR1 SGHRS and CDR2 YFSETQ. The CDR3 totals 13 residues. Trimming took off 0 bases at V and 3 bases at J, with 7 bases between the two ends. CDR3 sequence reads: CASSLGGNYEQYF. The CDR3 nucleotides read TGCGCCAGCAGCTTGGGAGGTAACTACGAGCAGTACTTC.

The chain employs TRBV5-1 and TRBJ1-2, with D possibly matching TRBD1 (5 bases). The CDR3 spans 14 residues. V was shortened by 1 base and J by 7 bases, with 14 bases between the two germline ends. Germline lookup yields CDR1 SGHRS and CDR2 YFSETQ. DNA of the CDR3: TGCGCCAGCAGCTTGACGGCCAGGGACGTTGGCTACACCTTC. This sequence encodes CASSLTARDVGYTF.

V is TRBV7-9 and J is TRBJ2-2; tentatively, D is TRBD2 (5 bases). V lost 1 base and J lost 6, with 9 bases in between. This CDR3 is 14 amino acids long. Germline-derived CDR1 and CDR2 are SEHNR and FQNEAQ (reference sequence). The CDR3, as DNA: TGTGCCAGCAGCTTAGTGGTGGACTCCGGGGAGCTGTTTTTT. Translation gives CASSLVVDSGELFF.

This clonotype has more than one count but fewer than ten. This rearrangement joins TRBV29-1 to TRBJ2-1; tentative D call: TRBD2 (6 bases). Germline V gene data show CDR1 as SQVTM and CDR2 as ANQGSEA. The CDR3 has 14 residues. The V end lost 7 bases, the J end lost 5 bases, and 18 bases lay between the germline ends. The CDR3 spells CSATGPGGDNEQFF. The CDR3, as DNA: TGCAGCGCTACGGGCCCAGGCGGGGACAATGAGCAGTTCTTC.

This clonotype was counted only a few times. The chain links TRBV7-9 to TRBJ2-6, with a weak D call TRBD2 (7 bases). The CDR3 contains 16 residues. The germline gives CDR1 SEHNR, CDR2 FQNEAQ (reference sequence). V lost 5 bases to trimming and J lost 0 bases, with 11 bases between them. This chain's CDR3 is CASSRGAPSGANVLTF. CDR3 nucleotides: TGTGCCAGCAGCCGGGGGGCTCCCTCTGGGGCCAACGTCCTGACTTTC.

V gene TRBV6-5 combines with J gene TRBJ1-1; TRBD1 matches at 10 bases. The length of the CDR3 is 14 residues. V dropped 2 bases and J dropped 5; count of bases not matched to a gene: 2. In germline, CDR1 is MNHEY, CDR2 SVGAGI. The CDR3 nucleotides read TGTGCCAGCAGTTACAGGGACAGGGGAACTGAAGCTTTCTTT. Its protein is CASSYRDRGTEAFF.

The gene calls are TRBV28 and TRBJ1-2, with 7 bases that match TRBD1. J gave up 2 bases and V 6 bases, and 6 bases lay outside the gene matches. The CDR3 runs 14 residues. Germline values: CDR1 MDHEN, CDR2 SYDVKM. The CDR3 loop is CASSPGQWNYGYTF. CDR3 nucleotides: TGTGCCAGCAGCCCGGGACAGTGGAACTATGGCTACACCTTC.

J is TRBJ2-2 and V is TRBV12-3 or TRBV12-4, with 11 positions matching TRBD2. The CDR3 length is 17 residues. V lost 0 bases to trimming and J lost 2 bases; unmatched junction nucleotides: 2. The CDR3 DNA follows: TGTGCCAGCAGTTTAGCCACTAGCGGGAGTAACACCGGGGAGCTGTTTTTT. It is translated as CASSLATSGSNTGELFF.

The chain links TRBV3-1 to TRBJ2-7, with D unclear. The V end lost 0 bases, the J end lost 4 bases, and 7 bases lay between the germline ends. The CDR3 is 13 residues long. Germline CDR1 LGHDT, CDR2 YNNKEL (reference sequence). The CDR3 coding sequence is TGTGCCAGCAGCCAAGATTCCGGGTACGAGCAGTACTTC. This encodes CASSQDSGYEQYF.

The CDR3 region is CASTPGGPPYEQYF. The CDR3 DNA reads TGTGCCAGCACCCCCGGCGGACCTCCCTACGAGCAGTACTTC. The rearrangement uses TRBV28 and TRBJ2-7, with no clear D. The CDR3 is 14 residues long. V gave up 7 bases and J gave up 2 bases, with 15 bases separating them. Germline lookup yields CDR1 MDHEN and CDR2 SYDVKM.

The genes are TRBV30 and TRBJ2-1; TRBD2 matches 10 bases. J lost 4 bases, V lost 2 bases, and 5 bases had no gene match. Germline V lookup: CDR1 GTSNPN, CDR2 SVGIG (reference sequence). This CDR3 is 15 amino acids long. CDR3 nucleotides: TGTGCCTGGAGTTCGGGACTAGCGTTTTACAATGAGCAGTTCTTC. As protein: CAWSSGLAFYNEQFF.

The V gene is TRBV5-1, the J gene TRBJ2-3; TRBD2 agrees at 13 bases. V lost 3 bases to trimming and J lost 1 base; unmatched junction nucleotides: 2. From germline, CDR1 is SGHRS and CDR2 YFSETQ. This CDR3 is 16 amino acids long. The CDR3 coding sequence is TGCGCCAGCAGCTACGGACTAGCGGGAGGCACAGATACGCAGTATTTT. Encoded protein: CASSYGLAGGTDTQYF.

The chain has TRBV19 and TRBJ2-7, with D maybe TRBD1 (5 bases). The germline V gene encodes CDR1 LNHDA and CDR2 SQIVND (reference sequence). Deletions cut 4 bases from V and 3 bases from J, with 13 bases between. The CDR3 is 14 amino acids. The CDR3 loop is CASSNQGMDYEQYF. In nucleotides, the CDR3 is TGTGCCAGTAGTAATCAGGGCATGGACTACGAGCAGTACTTC.

The chain links TRBV10-3 to TRBJ2-7; no clear D gene. Trimming removed 10 bases from V and 6 bases from J, with 16 bases in between. Germline V CDR1 and CDR2: ENHRY, SYGVKD. The CDR3 is 12 residues long. CDR3 sequence (DNA): TGTGCCACCAAACAGTCCAACTCCGAGCAGTACTTC. Translated: CATKQSNSEQYF.

V gene TRBV24-1 combines with J gene TRBJ2-1; 8 nucleotides match TRBD1. The CDR3 covers 16 residues. Losses at the gene ends were 4 bases for V and 4 bases for J; bases not matched to a gene: 8. Germline V CDR1 and CDR2: KGHDR, SFDVKD. The CDR3 coding sequence is TGTGCCACCAGTGACCGGGACAGGTTCGGATACAATGAGCAGTTCTTC. Translating gives CATSDRDRFGYNEQFF.

This chain connects TRBV18 to TRBJ2-7; tentative D call: TRBD1 (6 bases). V dropped 3 bases and J dropped 6 bases, with 15 bases sitting between them. This CDR3 has 14 residues. Germline CDR1 is KGHSH and CDR2 is LQKENI. The CDR3 loop is CASSPPGANVEQYF. The DNA for the CDR3 is TGTGCCAGCTCACCTCCAGGGGCCAACGTCGAGCAGTACTTC.

The chain has TRBV28 and TRBJ2-3; D possibly corresponds to TRBD2 (7 bases). This CDR3 region has 14 residues. V gave up 4 bases and J gave up 1 base, with 9 bases separating them. Germline V CDR1 and CDR2: MDHEN, SYDVKM. The chain's CDR3 is CASSSGGGTDTQYF. As DNA, the CDR3 is TGTGCCAGCAGTTCGGGGGGCGGCACAGATACGCAGTATTTT.

This chain connects TRBV11-2 to TRBJ2-1, with D maybe TRBD2 (6 bases). The ends were cut back, 2 bases at V and 4 bases at J, with 12 bases in the middle. In germline, CDR1 is SGHAT, CDR2 FQNNGV. The CDR3 loop spans 15 amino acids. CDR3 nucleotides: TGTGCCAGCAGCTTATCCAGGGACTGGTACAATGAGCAGTTCTTC. Translating gives CASSLSRDWYNEQFF.

V is TRBV29-1 and J is TRBJ2-5; the D gene is possibly TRBD2 (6 bases). CDR3 length: 14 amino acids. Germline V gene sequence: CDR1 SQVTM, CDR2 ANQGSEA. With 4 bases removed from V and 4 bases from J, the gap between germline ends came to 16 bases. This CDR3 reads CSVGLTLEGETQYF. The DNA of the CDR3 is TGCAGCGTTGGGTTGACACTGGAGGGAGAGACCCAGTACTTC.

The chain employs TRBV28 and TRBJ2-7; 10 nucleotides line up with TRBD2. V was pared by 9 bases and J by 4 bases, with 6 bases of the junction left unmatched. The CDR3 has 13 residues. Germline V lookup: CDR1 MDHEN, CDR2 SYDVKM. Here the CDR3 reads CASQLAGKYEQYF. CDR3 coding DNA: TGTGCCAGTCAACTAGCGGGAAAATACGAGCAGTACTTC.

This chain links TRBV7-6 with TRBJ2-5; no clear D gene. Trimming cost V 5 bases and J 4 bases, with 11 bases left between them. Germline V CDR1 and CDR2: SGHVS, FNYEAQ. CDR3 length: 13 amino acids. The CDR3 is CASSASPRETQYF. In DNA, the CDR3 is TGTGCCAGCAGCGCCTCCCCTAGAGAGACCCAGTACTTC.

The gene calls are TRBV2 and TRBJ2-3, with D perhaps TRBD1 (6 bases). Germline V gene lookup returns CDR1 SNHLY and CDR2 FYNNEI. V lost 5 bases and J 15 bases, leaving 15 bases between the germline ends. The CDR3 loop spans 11 amino acids. CDR3 sequence reads: CASSPEGHPYF. CDR3 in DNA: TGTGCCAGCAGTCCTGAGGGACATCCTTATTTT.

The chain has TRBV12-3 or TRBV12-4 and TRBJ2-7; the D gene is possibly TRBD1 (5 bases). The CDR3 totals 15 residues. Trimming pared 0 bases from V and 2 bases from J, leaving 11 bases between. Here the CDR3 DNA reads TGTGCCAGCAGTTTAGCGGTGACAGCCGCCTACGAGCAGTACTTC. Translating gives CASSLAVTAAYEQYF.